This is a list of T cell receptor beta chains from one sample in a study of spatial heterogeneity in lung cancer. Each CDR3 protein gets one entry after TCRdb re-called the 5' RACE reads with MiXCR. The table shows 110,000 or so distinct CDR3 sequences, with about 10% occurring only once. Sequencing used PBMCs, obtained at follow-up. The source is a female donor with early-stage non-small cell lung cancer. Each CDR3 is given with its conserved first and last residue. The order of the fields is clone size, J gene, D gene, V gene, CDR3 DNA, CDR3 protein. D genes are given only for firm matches. Size values are once, few and many counts, or a class for expanded clones, and some rows have none.

size: -
J: TRBJ1-5
D: -
V: TRBV19
DNA: TGTGCCAGTAGTATAGATGGGGGCGATCAGCCCCAGCATTTT
CDR3: CASSIDGGDQPQHF

size: many
J: TRBJ2-5
D: -
V: TRBV28
DNA: TGTGCCAGCAGGGTGCATGGGGAGACCCAGTACTTC
CDR3: CASRVHGETQYF

size: few
J: TRBJ2-3
D: -
V: TRBV28
DNA: TGTGCCAGCGCTAGTCTTATGGGGGCTCGCACAGATACGCAGTATTTT
CDR3: CASASLMGARTDTQYF

size: few
J: TRBJ2-3
D: TRBD2
V: TRBV29-1
DNA: TGCAGCGTTGATAGCGGGAGTGGGACGGTAGATACGCAGTATTTT
CDR3: CSVDSGSGTVDTQYF

size: -
J: TRBJ1-1
D: -
V: TRBV20-1
DNA: TGCAGTGCTAGAGATGATGGACGGCACACTGAAGCTTTCTTT
CDR3: CSARDDGRHTEAFF

size: -
J: TRBJ2-7
D: -
V: TRBV12-3/TRBV12-4
DNA: TGTGCCAGCAGTACCCGCCCCGCGGGCTCCTACGAGCAGTACTTC
CDR3: CASSTRPAGSYEQYF

size: few
J: TRBJ2-1
D: -
V: TRBV20-1
DNA: TGCAGTGCTAGACCGCGGGAATTGATAGGTACTACTGAGCAGTTCTTC
CDR3: CSARPRELIGTTEQFF

size: -
J: TRBJ2-3
D: TRBD1
V: TRBV12-3/TRBV12-4
DNA: TGTGCCAGCAGTTGGACAGGGGGCAGGACAGATACGCAGTATTTT
CDR3: CASSWTGGRTDTQYF

size: -
J: TRBJ2-7
D: -
V: TRBV18
DNA: TGTGCCAGCTCACTTTACAACGACCCCTTGGGATCCTACGAGCAGTACTTC
CDR3: CASSLYNDPLGSYEQYF

size: -
J: TRBJ1-4
D: TRBD1
V: TRBV7-9
DNA: TGTGCCAGCAGCCCCGGACAGGGGTTGAATGAAAAACTGTTTTTT
CDR3: CASSPGQGLNEKLFF

size: -
J: TRBJ1-1
D: TRBD1
V: TRBV29-1
DNA: TGCAGCGTTTCCGGGACAGGGGACACTGAAGCTTTCTTT
CDR3: CSVSGTGDTEAFF

size: -
J: TRBJ1-1
D: TRBD1
V: TRBV6-1
DNA: TGTGCCAGCAGTGAAGGTACAGGGGCGCTGAGCACTGAAGCTTTCTTT
CDR3: CASSEGTGALSTEAFF

size: -
J: TRBJ2-7
D: TRBD1
V: TRBV28
DNA: TGTGCCAGCAGCCTAACTGGACAGGGAATTCCGGGACTCCAATACTTC
CDR3: CASSLTGQGIPGLQYF

size: few
J: TRBJ2-1
D: TRBD1
V: TRBV4-3
DNA: TGCGCCAGCAGTCGGGACAGGGGCGGATACAATGAGCAGTTCTTC
CDR3: CASSRDRGGYNEQFF

size: -
J: TRBJ2-4
D: -
V: TRBV24-1
DNA: TGTGCCACCAGTGACTCCGGGACCGAAAACATTCAGTACTTC
CDR3: CATSDSGTENIQYF

size: many
J: TRBJ2-2
D: TRBD2
V: TRBV19
DNA: TGTGCCAGTAGTATCCCTCAGGGACTAGCGGGAGCAGTCGGGGAGCTGTTTTTT
CDR3: CASSIPQGLAGAVGELFF

size: -
J: TRBJ2-1
D: -
V: TRBV28
DNA: TGTGCCAGCAGGGGGGCTAGCTCCTACAATGAGCAGTTCTTC
CDR3: CASRGASSYNEQFF

size: few
J: TRBJ2-2
D: TRBD1
V: TRBV6-2/TRBV6-3
DNA: TGTGCCAGCAGTTACTCTCGGACAGGGGCGAACACCGGGGAGCTGTTTTTT
CDR3: CASSYSRTGANTGELFF

size: many
J: TRBJ1-5
D: -
V: TRBV20-1
DNA: TGCAGTGCTAGAGATCACAGGTCAGGGGCACGCGGACAGCCCCAGCATTTT
CDR3: CSARDHRSGARGQPQHF

size: few
J: TRBJ2-3
D: -
V: TRBV12-3/TRBV12-4
DNA: TGTGCCAGCAGTGACCCGTTGTCCCCAGATACGCAGTATTTT
CDR3: CASSDPLSPDTQYF

size: -
J: TRBJ2-3
D: TRBD2
V: TRBV24-1
DNA: TGTGCCACCAGTGATACGGGAGGAGATACGCAGTATTTT
CDR3: CATSDTGGDTQYF

size: many
J: TRBJ2-3
D: -
V: TRBV29-1
DNA: TGCAGCGTGGGGGCTAGCGCGGGCACAGATACGCAGTATTTT
CDR3: CSVGASAGTDTQYF

size: few
J: TRBJ2-7
D: -
V: TRBV11-2
DNA: TGTGCCAGCAGCTTGGGGCACTCCTACGAGCAGTACTTC
CDR3: CASSLGHSYEQYF

size: many
J: TRBJ1-6
D: -
V: TRBV27
DNA: TGTGCCAGCAGTAGTCACTCCTATAATTCACCCCTCCACTTT
CDR3: CASSSHSYNSPLHF

size: few
J: TRBJ2-1
D: TRBD2
V: TRBV24-1
DNA: TGTGCCACCAGCCAGCCCGGGACTAGCGCTCTTTATGAGCAGTTCTTC
CDR3: CATSQPGTSALYEQFF

size: few
J: TRBJ2-3
D: -
V: TRBV6-1
DNA: TGTGCCAGCAGTGACTGGGATACGCAGTATTTT
CDR3: CASSDWDTQYF

size: few
J: TRBJ2-1
D: -
V: TRBV7-3
DNA: TGTGCCACCGCGGAGAACAATGAGCAGTTCTTC
CDR3: CATAENNEQFF

size: -
J: TRBJ1-5
D: TRBD1
V: TRBV15
DNA: TGTGCCACCTGGACAGGTTATAGCAATCAGCCCCAGCATTTT
CDR3: CATWTGYSNQPQHF

size: few
J: TRBJ2-5
D: -
V: TRBV11-2
DNA: TGTGCCAGCAGCCCAAACTTGGTTCAAGAGACCCAGTACTTC
CDR3: CASSPNLVQETQYF

size: -
J: TRBJ2-1
D: -
V: TRBV20-1
DNA: TGCAGTGCTCTTCCGGGACTCCTGAATTACAATGAGCAGTTCTTC
CDR3: CSALPGLLNYNEQFF

size: few
J: TRBJ1-5
D: -
V: TRBV5-1
DNA: TGCGCCAGCACAGACGTGGGTCAGCCCCAGCATTTT
CDR3: CASTDVGQPQHF

size: many
J: TRBJ1-6
D: -
V: TRBV5-6
DNA: TGTGCCAGCAGCTTGGCGGCCTCACCCCTCCACTTT
CDR3: CASSLAASPLHF

size: many
J: TRBJ2-7
D: -
V: TRBV12-3/TRBV12-4
DNA: TGTGCCAGCAGTTTTCAGGGTATTCTCTACGAGCAGTACTTC
CDR3: CASSFQGILYEQYF

size: -
J: TRBJ2-2
D: -
V: TRBV4-2
DNA: TGTGCCAGCAGCCAAGATGTTAGTCGCGCCGGGGAGCTGTTTTTT
CDR3: CASSQDVSRAGELFF

size: -
J: TRBJ2-3
D: -
V: TRBV5-1
DNA: TGCGCCAGCAGCTTAACAGGATTCCCTAGCACAGATACGCAGTATTTT
CDR3: CASSLTGFPSTDTQYF

size: few
J: TRBJ2-1
D: -
V: TRBV7-9
DNA: TGTGCCAGCAGCTTAGTAACCCTCCGGGGGATCTCCTACAATGAGCAGTTCTTC
CDR3: CASSLVTLRGISYNEQFF

size: -
J: TRBJ2-1
D: -
V: TRBV2
DNA: TGTGCCAGCAGTCCCCCGGGACTGGGACATGAGCAGTTCTTC
CDR3: CASSPPGLGHEQFF

size: few
J: TRBJ1-5
D: -
V: TRBV18
DNA: TGTGCCAGCTCACCCGGACAGAATAGCAATCAGCCCCAGCATTTT
CDR3: CASSPGQNSNQPQHF

size: -
J: TRBJ1-2
D: -
V: TRBV6-2/TRBV6-3
DNA: TGTGCCAGCAGTTACCCCACGATAGGAAACTATGGCTACACCTTC
CDR3: CASSYPTIGNYGYTF

size: -
J: TRBJ1-1
D: -
V: TRBV7-2
DNA: TGTGCCAGCAGCTTAGTGGGGGGGCAGAGTTCTGAAGCTTTCTTT
CDR3: CASSLVGGQSSEAFF

size: -
J: TRBJ2-4
D: -
V: TRBV18
DNA: TGTGCCAGCTCACCAGGACAGTACGGAAACATTCAGTACTTC
CDR3: CASSPGQYGNIQYF

size: few
J: TRBJ2-1
D: TRBD2
V: TRBV7-8
DNA: TGTGCCAGCAGCTTAACCCCCGGGACTAGCGCGAGCTCCTACAATGAGCAGTTCTTC
CDR3: CASSLTPGTSASSYNEQFF

size: -
J: TRBJ1-2
D: TRBD1
V: TRBV11-2
DNA: TGTGCCAGCAGCTTGGGAAACAGGGGTAGTTATGGCTACACCTTC
CDR3: CASSLGNRGSYGYTF

size: few
J: TRBJ2-1
D: -
V: TRBV29-1
DNA: TGCAGCGTTGAACAGGGAGCCCTGCTAATCAATGAGCAGTTCTTC
CDR3: CSVEQGALLINEQFF

size: few
J: TRBJ2-7
D: -
V: TRBV3-1
DNA: TGTGCCAGCAGCCAATCACGGTTGGGCGAGCAGTACTTC
CDR3: CASSQSRLGEQYF

size: -
J: TRBJ1-2
D: -
V: TRBV28
DNA: TGTGCCAGCAGTCCCACCCAGGGGAACTATGGCTACACCTTC
CDR3: CASSPTQGNYGYTF

size: -
J: TRBJ2-3
D: -
V: TRBV14
DNA: TGTGCCAGCAGCCAAGATTGGGCTCTTTCTAGCACAGATACGCAGTATTTT
CDR3: CASSQDWALSSTDTQYF

size: few
J: TRBJ1-2
D: TRBD1
V: TRBV18
DNA: TGTGCCAGCTCGAATTTACAGGGGGACTATGGCTACACCTTC
CDR3: CASSNLQGDYGYTF

size: -
J: TRBJ2-6
D: -
V: TRBV24-1
DNA: TGTGCCACCAGTGATCCACGGGGGGCGGGCGTCCTGACTTTC
CDR3: CATSDPRGAGVLTF

size: -
J: TRBJ2-4
D: TRBD1
V: TRBV6-1
DNA: TGTGCCACCAGGCTCCGGGGACAGGGAAACATTCAGTACTTC
CDR3: CATRLRGQGNIQYF